These 9 T cell receptor beta chains share one sample of origin, sequenced in a study of blood T cell repertoires in COVID-19. Clones were read by immunoSEQ multiplex PCR, and TCRdb kept only the in-frame ones, dropping some. Here the sample spans about 200,000 clones, approximately 90% being singletons. Sequenced: peripheral blood. Receptors were obtained from a man between 60 and 75 years old with active or convalescent COVID-19.

The chain couples TRBV6-5 to TRBJ1-5, with 11 bases that match TRBD1. J lost 7 bases, V lost 8 bases, and 10 bases had no gene match. Germline loops: CDR1 MNHEY, CDR2 SVGAGI. The CDR3 runs to 15 residues. CDR3 bases: TGTGCCAGCCGCCGGACAGGGGGCGTCGGGCAGCCCCAGCATTTT. Its translation: CASRRTGGVGQPQHF.

The chain combines TRBV7-3 with TRBJ2-1; 9 bases align to TRBD2. Germline V gene lookup returns CDR1 SGHTA and CDR2 FQGTGA. V gave up 5 bases and J gave up 1 base; unmatched junction bases: 6. The CDR3 totals 16 residues. The CDR3 nucleotides are TGTGCCAGCAGCACAAAAGCGGGGGGATCCTACAATGAGCAGTTCTTC. It translates to CASSTKAGGSYNEQFF.

This clone was observed a single time. V is TRBV6-2 or TRBV6-3 and J is TRBJ1-1; 8 bases fit TRBD1. J lost 3 bases, V lost 2 bases, and 11 bases had no gene match. This CDR3 contains 17 residues. The germline V gene encodes CDR1 MNHEY and CDR2 SVGEGT. This CDR3 is CASSYEGQEIGDTEAFF. The CDR3 DNA is TGTGCCAGCAGTTACGAGGGACAGGAGATTGGGGACACTGAAGCTTTCTTT.

In its sample, this clone was seen once. The rearrangement links TRBV7-9 to TRBJ1-3; 9 bases are shared with TRBD1. CDR1 is SEHNR, CDR2 FQNEAQ, per germline (reference sequence). V trimming: 5 bases; J trimming: 0 bases; junction bases outside the gene matches: 5. This CDR3 is built from 16 residues. The CDR3 protein is CASSQTGGSSGNTIYF. CDR3 in DNA: TGTGCCAGCAGCCAGACAGGGGGGAGCTCTGGAAACACCATATATTTT. Drawing the rest from reference TRBV7-9 and TRBJ1-3, the complete variable domain is DTGVSQNPRHKITKRGQNVTFRCDPISEHNRLYWYRQTLGQGPEFLTYFQNEAQLEKSRLLSDRFSAERPKGSFSTLEIQRTEQGDSAMYLCASSQTGGSSGNTIYFGEGSWLTVV.

The CDR3 DNA reads as TGTGCTAGTGGTTTGGTACCCTGGGGGCCCGAGGGCACTGAAGCTTTCTTT. It encodes CASGLVPWGPEGTEAFF. This chain connects TRBV12-5 to TRBJ1-1, with D tentatively TRBD1 (6 bases). Germline lookup yields CDR1 LGHNT and CDR2 FRNRAP. The CDR3 spans 17 residues. V lost 0 bases and J 4 bases, leaving 18 bases between the germline ends.

In DNA, the CDR3 is TGCAGCGTTGAGGGACAGGCTTTTGGGGAGCTGTTTTTT. This translates into CSVEGQAFGELFF. The V and J genes are TRBV29-1 and TRBJ2-2, with TRBD1 matching 8 bases. The CDR3 is made up of 13 amino acids. J gave up 8 bases and V 3 bases, and 5 bases lay outside the gene matches. Germline values: CDR1 SQVTM, CDR2 ANQGSEA.

This clone was observed a handful of times. Other DNA variants within this sample encode the same CDR3. The rearrangement joins TRBV12-3 or TRBV12-4 to TRBJ1-2; 8 bases line up with TRBD1. V lost 5 bases to trimming and J lost 5 bases; unmatched junction nucleotides: 4. The CDR3 covers 13 residues. CDR3 amino acids: CASSRTGPYGYTF. In DNA, the CDR3 is TGTGCCAGCAGTCGGACAGGGCCATATGGCTACACCTTC.

This clone was recorded many times. This chain uses TRBV4-1 with TRBJ2-7; tentatively, D is TRBD1 (6 bases). CDR1 is MGHRA, CDR2 YSYEKL, per germline. This CDR3 has 16 residues. Trimming took off 4 bases at V and 3 bases at J, with 19 bases between the two ends. The CDR3 DNA reads as TGCGCCAGCAGCCCCGAAGGTCTGGGGGCTTACTACGAGCAGTACTTC. It is translated as CASSPEGLGAYYEQYF.

This sequence joins TRBV4-2 and TRBJ2-3, with 9 bases matching TRBD2. The CDR3 extends over 17 amino acids. Trimming at V came to 0 bases and at J to 4 bases, leaving 8 bases not matched to a gene. Germline-derived CDR1 and CDR2 are LGHNA and YNFKEQ. DNA of the CDR3: TGTGCCAGCAGCCAAGATGGCCTCGGCGGGGGGGCAGATACGCAGTATTTT. It codes for CASSQDGLGGGADTQYF.